The 17 T cell receptor beta chains presented below share a single source sample, sequenced in a study of blood T cell repertoires in COVID-19. Produced via immunoSEQ multiplex PCR; TCRdb's table is partial and in-frame only. Among 350,000 or so clones listed, about 92% were seen once. The sample consisted of PBMCs or T cells enriched from blood (not recorded which). These receptors were obtained from a woman aged 25 to 39 who had recovered from COVID-19.

The chain uses TRBV27 and TRBJ1-5; D is undetermined. The CDR3 extends over 11 amino acids. V was clipped by 7 bases and J by 6 bases, with 7 bases between them. Germline V CDR1 and CDR2: MNHEY, SMNVEV (reference sequence). CDR3 coding DNA: TGTGCCAGCACCTGGAGTCAGCCCCAGCATTTT. It specifies CASTWSQPQHF.

This chain connects TRBV6-5 to TRBJ1-2; no clear D gene. This CDR3 comprises 14 residues. The V end lost 2 bases, the J end lost 4 bases, and 11 bases lay between the germline ends. The germline CDR1 and CDR2 sequences are MNHEY and SVGAGI. The CDR3 here is CASSYGPQPYGYTF. CDR3 bases: TGTGCCAGCAGTTACGGGCCCCAGCCCTATGGCTACACCTTC.

The chain uses TRBV4-1 and TRBJ1-4; a weak D match, TRBD1 (5 bases). The CDR3 extends over 16 amino acids. Deletions cut 2 bases from V and 3 bases from J, with 13 bases between. Germline CDR1 is MGHRA and CDR2 is YSYEKL. The CDR3 is CASSQWGEGSNEKLFF. The CDR3 nucleotides read TGCGCCAGCAGCCAATGGGGGGAGGGGTCTAATGAAAAACTGTTTTTT.

V and J are TRBV18 and TRBJ1-2; unclear D gene. CDR1 and CDR2 from the germline V gene are KGHSH and LQKENI. V shed 1 base and J shed 8 bases, with 11 bases lying between them. The CDR3 runs 13 residues. The CDR3 bases are TGTGCCAGCTCACCACGGCAGAGGGCAGGCTACACCTTC. It is translated as CASSPRQRAGYTF.

The chain's CDR3 is CASSLSALNTEAFF. The CDR3 DNA follows: TGTGCCAGCAGTTTAAGTGCGCTGAACACTGAAGCTTTCTTT. This chain connects TRBV27 to TRBJ1-1; D not certain. This CDR3 spans 14 amino acids. Per germline, CDR1 MNHEY and CDR2 SMNVEV (reference sequence). Trimming removed 2 bases at V and 0 bases at J, with 7 bases between.

The chain recombines TRBV5-8 with TRBJ2-5; TRBD2 matches at 11 bases. The CDR3 consists of 18 residues. Unmatched junction bases numbered 12, after V lost 0 bases and J lost 5 bases. Germline assignment: CDR1 SGHTS and CDR2 YDEGEE. The CDR3 coding sequence is TGTGCCAGCAGCTTGGGGGCCGCGCTAGCGGGAGGTCGGGAGACCCAGTACTTC. It yields the protein CASSLGAALAGGRETQYF.

The chain links TRBV6-5 to TRBJ2-5; 9 bases align to TRBD1. The CDR3 runs 15 residues. Germline-derived CDR1 and CDR2 are MNHEY and SVGAGI. The ends lost 6 bases at V and 5 bases at J; junction bases unmatched: 10. CDR3 loop: CASSRTGETGETQYF. CDR3 bases: TGTGCCAGCAGCCGGACAGGGGAGACCGGCGAGACCCAGTACTTC.

The chain joins TRBV13 to TRBJ2-3, with D possibly being TRBD1 (6 bases). The CDR3 has 15 residues. Per germline, CDR1 PRHDT and CDR2 FYEKMQ (reference sequence). Deletions cut 1 base from V and 1 base from J, with 9 bases between. CDR3 coding DNA: TGTGCCAGCAGCTTAGCTTGGACAGGCACAGATACGCAGTATTTT. This translates into CASSLAWTGTDTQYF.

The genes are TRBV7-3 and TRBJ2-3, with D possibly being TRBD1 (5 bases). The germline gives CDR1 SGHTA, CDR2 FQGTGA. CDR3 length: 15 residues. V lost 5 bases, J lost 0 bases, and 12 bases lay in between. The CDR3 is CASSSNRFSTDTQYF. In nucleotides, the CDR3 is TGTGCCAGCAGCAGCAACAGGTTTAGCACAGATACGCAGTATTTT.

This chain connects TRBV7-9 to TRBJ2-7, with 7 bases identical to TRBD1. There are 12 residues in the CDR3. V shed 4 bases and J 5 bases; nucleotides not matched to a gene: 2. Germline assignment: CDR1 SEHNR and CDR2 FQNEAQ (reference sequence). This chain's CDR3 is CASSSQGDEQYF. The DNA of the CDR3 is TGTGCCAGCAGCTCCCAGGGGGACGAGCAGTACTTC.

V and J are TRBV11-2 and TRBJ1-1; D possibly corresponds to TRBD1 (6 bases). Germline V lookup: CDR1 SGHAT, CDR2 FQNNGV. This CDR3 contains 15 residues. V lost 1 base to trimming and J lost 0 bases, with 9 bases between them. For the CDR3, the DNA is TGTGCCAGCAGCTTAGCGGGGGGCTTGAACACTGAAGCTTTCTTT. Residues: CASSLAGGLNTEAFF.

This rearrangement joins TRBV30 to TRBJ1-3, with D maybe TRBD1 (5 bases). The CDR3 loop spans 14 amino acids. CDR1 and CDR2 from the germline V gene are GTSNPN and SVGIG (reference sequence). The V end was cut by 2 bases, the J end by 2 bases, with 10 bases between. The CDR3 protein is CAWSPGTAGNTIYF. The CDR3 bases are TGTGCCTGGAGTCCCGGGACTGCTGGAAACACCATATATTTT.

The CDR3 DNA reads as TGTGCCAGCAGCCCTGGCTTTCAAGAGACCCAGTACTTC. Translated: CASSPGFQETQYF. The V call is TRBV21-1, the J call TRBJ2-5; TRBD1, the table's D call, lacks a check against the DNA. TRBV21-1 corresponds to a pseudogene. The CDR3 spans 13 residues.

This chain uses TRBV28 with TRBJ2-1; D possibly corresponds to TRBD1 (5 bases). V shed 4 bases and J shed 10 bases, with 5 bases lying between them. The CDR3 is 10 amino acids. CDR1 and CDR2 (germline): MDHEN, SYDVKM. CDR3 sequence (DNA): TGTGCCAGCAGTTCAGGGGAGCAGTTCTTC. It yields the protein CASSSGEQFF.

This clone was seen once. The gene calls are TRBV3-1 (or the pseudogene TRBV3-2) and TRBJ2-3; 7 nucleotides match TRBD1. V was clipped by 7 bases and J by 2 bases; unmatched bases: 18. Germline V gives CDR1 LGHDT, CDR2 YNNKEL (reference sequence). The CDR3 runs 18 residues. In DNA, the CDR3 is TGTGCCAGCACTAGGAGGACAGGACCTAGGGGAACCACAGATACGCAGTATTTT. It translates to CASTRRTGPRGTTDTQYF.

The chain employs TRBV6-5 and TRBJ2-7, with 13 positions matching TRBD2. Germline CDR1 is MNHEY and CDR2 is SVGAGI. V lost 7 bases and J lost 5; bases outside the gene matches: 8. CDR3 length equals 15 residues. CDR3 residues: CASNRPGLAGHEQYF. Written as DNA, the CDR3 is TGTGCCAGCAATCGACCGGGACTAGCGGGACACGAGCAGTACTTC.

This sequence joins TRBV7-3 and TRBJ2-1; D unresolved. Looked up from germline, CDR1 is SGHTA and CDR2 is FQGTGA. Deletions cut 1 base from V and 5 bases from J, with 6 bases between. The CDR3 runs to 13 residues. The CDR3 DNA is TGTGCCAGCAGCTTAAGAGGCGACAATGAGCAGTTCTTC. Translated, it gives CASSLRGDNEQFF.